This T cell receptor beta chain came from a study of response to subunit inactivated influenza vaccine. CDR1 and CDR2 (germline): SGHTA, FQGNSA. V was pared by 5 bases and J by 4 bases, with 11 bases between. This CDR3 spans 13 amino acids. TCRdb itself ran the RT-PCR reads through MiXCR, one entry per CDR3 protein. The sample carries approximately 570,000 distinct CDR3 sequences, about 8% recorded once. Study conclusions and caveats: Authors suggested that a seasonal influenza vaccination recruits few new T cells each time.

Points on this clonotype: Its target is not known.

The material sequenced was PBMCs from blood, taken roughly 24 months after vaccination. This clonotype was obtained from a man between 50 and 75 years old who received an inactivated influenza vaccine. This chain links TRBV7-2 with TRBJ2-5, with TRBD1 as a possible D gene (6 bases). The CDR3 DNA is TGTGCCAGCAGCCAAGGGGGTTCAGAGACCCAGTACTTC. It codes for CASSQGGSETQYF.